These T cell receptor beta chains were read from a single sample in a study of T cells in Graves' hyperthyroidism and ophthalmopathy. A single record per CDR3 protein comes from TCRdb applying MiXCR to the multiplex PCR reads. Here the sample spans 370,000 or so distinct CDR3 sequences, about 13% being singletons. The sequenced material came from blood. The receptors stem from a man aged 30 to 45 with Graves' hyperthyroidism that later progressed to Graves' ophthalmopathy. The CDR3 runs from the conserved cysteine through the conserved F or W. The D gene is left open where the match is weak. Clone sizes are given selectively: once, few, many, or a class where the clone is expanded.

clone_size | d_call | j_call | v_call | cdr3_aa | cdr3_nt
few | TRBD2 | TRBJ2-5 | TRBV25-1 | CASSEGLAGFQETQYF | TGTGCCAGCAGTGAGGGACTAGCGGGATTCCAAGAGACCCAGTACTTC
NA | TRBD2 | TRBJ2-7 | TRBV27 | CASSLLGLAGAYEQYF | TGTGCCAGCAGTTTACTCGGACTAGCGGGTGCCTACGAGCAGTACTTC
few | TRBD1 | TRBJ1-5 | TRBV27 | CASRSGTGARNQPQHF | TGTGCCAGCAGATCCGGGACAGGGGCGCGCAATCAGCCCCAGCATTTT
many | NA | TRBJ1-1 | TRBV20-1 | CSARDVKGGDTEAFF | TGCAGTGCTAGAGATGTTAAAGGAGGGGACACTGAAGCTTTCTTT
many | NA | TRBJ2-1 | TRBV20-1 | CSATGPGLIEQFF | TGCAGTGCTACCGGGCCGGGCCTAATTGAGCAGTTCTTC
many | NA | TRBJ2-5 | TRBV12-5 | CASGFEFGGAETQYF | TGTGCTAGTGGTTTCGAGTTTGGGGGGGCGGAGACCCAGTACTTC
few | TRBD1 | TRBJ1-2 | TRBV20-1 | CSARQGASINYGYTF | TGCAGTGCACGCCAGGGGGCGTCGATTAACTATGGCTACACCTTC
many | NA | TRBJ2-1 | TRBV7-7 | CASSLDPWANEQFF | TGTGCCAGCAGCTTAGATCCGTGGGCCAATGAGCAGTTCTTC
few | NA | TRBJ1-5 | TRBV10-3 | CAISDRDTNQPQHF | TGTGCCATCAGTGACCGGGACACTAATCAGCCCCAGCATTTT
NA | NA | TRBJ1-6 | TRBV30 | CAWSRHPGKDLSYNSPLHF | TGTGCCTGGAGTAGACACCCCGGGAAGGACCTCTCCTATAATTCACCCCTCCACTTT
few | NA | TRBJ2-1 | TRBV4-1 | CASSQGTGVYNEQFF | TGCGCCAGCAGCCAAGGAACGGGAGTCTACAATGAGCAGTTCTTC
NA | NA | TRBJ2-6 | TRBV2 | CASRWASGANVLTF | TGTGCCAGCAGATGGGCCTCTGGGGCCAACGTCCTGACTTTC
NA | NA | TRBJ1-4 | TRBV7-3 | CASSLISTEIATNEKLFF | TGTGCCAGCAGCTTAATCTCGACAGAGATTGCAACTAATGAAAAACTGTTTTTT
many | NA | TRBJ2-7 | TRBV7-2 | CASSPPGAYEQYF | TGTGCCAGCAGCCCCCCGGGGGCCTACGAGCAGTACTTC
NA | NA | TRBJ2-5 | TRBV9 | CASSVESGRGETQYF | TGTGCCAGCAGCGTAGAGTCCGGGCGGGGAGAGACCCAGTACTTC
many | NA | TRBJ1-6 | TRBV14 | CASSQVGSDPTLHF | TGTGCCAGCAGCCAAGTAGGGTCGGACCCGACCCTCCACTTT
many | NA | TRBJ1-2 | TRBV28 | CASSLLGGGYGYTF | TGTGCCAGCAGTTTATTAGGGGGAGGATATGGCTACACCTTC
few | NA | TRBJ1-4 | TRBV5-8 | CASSWGHLATNEKLFF | TGTGCCAGCAGCTGGGGACACCTTGCAACTAATGAAAAACTGTTTTTT
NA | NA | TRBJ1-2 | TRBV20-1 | CSASPGAGGYTF | TGCAGTGCTAGTCCGGGGGCTGGTGGCTACACCTTC
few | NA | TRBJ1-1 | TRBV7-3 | CASSLGVPGAEAFF | TGTGCCAGCAGCTTAGGGGTCCCGGGGGCTGAAGCTTTCTTT
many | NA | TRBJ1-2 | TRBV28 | CASSREYRLGGYTF | TGTGCCAGCAGTCGAGAATATCGCCTAGGGGGCTACACCTTC
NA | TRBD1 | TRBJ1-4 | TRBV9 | CASSGTGGTEKLFF | TGTGCCAGCAGCGGAACAGGGGGTACTGAAAAACTGTTTTTT
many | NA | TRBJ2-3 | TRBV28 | CASSLTYTTESYTDTQYF | TGTGCCAGCAGTTTAACCTACACGACAGAAAGTTACACAGATACGCAGTATTTT
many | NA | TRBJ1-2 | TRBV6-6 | CASSYSGLNYGYTF | TGTGCCAGCAGTTACTCGGGTCTTAACTATGGCTACACCTTC
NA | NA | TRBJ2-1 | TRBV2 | CASSETGATIRNEQFF | TGTGCCAGCAGTGAAACGGGGGCTACTATCCGGAATGAGCAGTTCTTC
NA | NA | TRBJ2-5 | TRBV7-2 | CASSPRGETHYF | TGTGCCAGCAGCCCGAGAGGAGAGACCCATTACTTC
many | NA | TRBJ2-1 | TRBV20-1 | CSALRGVSSYNEQFF | TGCAGTGCTCTCCGAGGGGTCAGCTCCTACAATGAGCAGTTCTTC
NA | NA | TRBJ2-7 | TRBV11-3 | CASSLDRLGFPFYEQYF | TGTGCCAGCAGCTTAGATCGCTTGGGATTTCCGTTTTACGAGCAGTACTTC
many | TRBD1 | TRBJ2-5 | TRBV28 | CASSRGQGARETQYF | TGTGCCAGCAGTCGTGGACAGGGGGCGCGGGAGACCCAGTACTTC